These 15 T cell receptor beta chains came from one sample sequenced in a study of cytomegalovirus exposure and HLA in healthy donors. Primers included in the PCR were 60 Vbeta and 13 Jbeta primers. Generated by immunoSEQ multiplex PCR, the TCRdb table keeps only in-frame clones and is missing some. Here the sample spans some 160,000 clones, approximately 84% being singletons. Source material: PBMCs. The receptors were gathered from a male donor in good health and CMV-seropositive.

V usage is TRBV7-9 and J usage is TRBJ2-1; D perhaps matches TRBD1 (6 bases). Germline loops: CDR1 SEHNR, CDR2 FQNEAQ (reference sequence). V gave up 7 bases and J gave up 8 bases, with 12 bases separating them. The CDR3 loop spans 12 amino acids. CDR3 sequence reads: CASNTGNDEQFF. The DNA of the CDR3 is TGTGCCAGCAATACAGGGAACGATGAGCAGTTCTTC.

The V call is TRBV23-1, the J call TRBJ2-5; weak D call: TRBD2 (6 bases). TRBV23-1 is identified as an open reading frame with a role that is uncertain. V was cut by 3 bases and J by 5 bases, with 13 bases left in between. The CDR3 has 14 residues. The CDR3 region has the DNA TGCGCCAGCAGTCATGAGGACCGGGGGGAGACCCAGTACTTC. Residues: CASSHEDRGETQYF.

The V and J genes are TRBV28 and TRBJ2-7; D perhaps matches TRBD2 (6 bases). CDR3 size: 14 residues. Trimming pared 2 bases from V and 3 bases from J, leaving 11 bases between. Germline values: CDR1 MDHEN, CDR2 SYDVKM. The CDR3 nucleotides are TGTGCCAGCAGTTTAGGTTCCGGGGGCTACGAGCAGTACTTC. Its translation is CASSLGSGGYEQYF.

This clone was picked up a small number of times. The V gene is TRBV9, the J gene TRBJ2-1; 8 bases match TRBD2. CDR3 length: 15 residues. The germline V gene has CDR1 SGDLS and CDR2 YYNGEE. J gave up 5 bases and V 0 bases, and 4 bases lay outside the gene matches. CDR3 in amino acids: CASSVEGSGNNEQFF. As DNA, the CDR3 is TGTGCCAGCAGCGTAGAGGGTAGCGGGAACAATGAGCAGTTCTTC. Together with reference TRBV9 and TRBJ2-1, the CDR3 gives the full variable domain: DSGVTQTPKHLITATGQRVTLRCSPRSGDLSVYWYQQSLDQGLQFLIQYYNGEERAKGNILERFSAQQFPDLHSELNLSSLELGDSALYFCASSVEGSGNNEQFFGPGTRLTVL.

V is TRBV5-1 and J is TRBJ1-1; tentative D call: TRBD1 (5 bases). Germline V gene sequence: CDR1 SGHRS, CDR2 YFSETQ. The CDR3 is 15 residues long. Trimming shortened V by 4 bases and J by 0 bases, and 13 bases separated the two germline ends. The CDR3 DNA reads TGCGCCAGCAGCCTATACGGGGGGATGAACACTGAAGCTTTCTTT. It codes for CASSLYGGMNTEAFF.

This chain uses TRBV5-8 with TRBJ2-7; TRBD1 aligns across 9 bases. Germline CDR1 and CDR2: SGHTS and YDEGEE. CDR3 size: 15 residues. Losses at the gene ends were 0 bases for V and 6 bases for J; bases not matched to a gene: 7. The DNA of the CDR3 is TGTGCCAGCAGCTTGGGGGGGACAGGGTCGAGCGAGCAGTACTTC. This sequence encodes CASSLGGTGSSEQYF.

The chain couples TRBV27 to TRBJ2-5; 14 nucleotides agree with TRBD2. Germline V lookup: CDR1 MNHEY, CDR2 SMNVEV (reference sequence). CDR3 length: 16 residues. The junction had 6 bases not matched to a gene; V was cut back by 4 bases and J by 5 bases. This CDR3 is CASSSGLAGVGETQYF. As DNA, the CDR3 is TGTGCCAGCAGTTCGGGACTAGCGGGAGTGGGGGAGACCCAGTACTTC.

Details on this clone: Germline and junction disagree at one end, which may indicate a read error. This sequence joins TRBV7-9 and TRBJ2-1; 10 bases map to TRBD2. Germline values: CDR1 SEHNR, CDR2 FQNEAQ (reference sequence). The CDR3 is 15 residues long. CDR3: CSSSRKREGRNEQFF. The CDR3 nucleotides read TGTTCCAGCAGCCGGAAGCGGGAGGGCCGCAATGAGCAGTTCTTC.

Details on this clone: A read error may account for a junction end that differs from germline. V usage is TRBV7-9 and J usage is TRBJ1-2, with 7 bases identical to TRBD1. CDR3 length: 12 residues. Looked up from germline, CDR1 is SEHNR and CDR2 is FQNEAQ (reference sequence). The DNA for the CDR3 is TGTTCCAGCGGCGGACAGGCCTATGGCTACACCTTC. Protein product: CSSGGQAYGYTF.

This clone appeared a few times. This chain uses TRBV11-3 with TRBJ2-7, with 7 bases aligning to TRBD1. Trimming took 8 bases from V and 3 from J; bases not matched to a gene: 10. This CDR3 contains 14 residues. Germline lookup yields CDR1 SGHNT and CDR2 YENEEA. The CDR3 sequence: CASALRWDSYEQYF. CDR3 coding DNA: TGTGCCAGCGCGCTTCGCTGGGACAGCTACGAGCAGTACTTC. The variable domain in full, with the rest retrieved from reference TRBV11-3 and TRBJ2-7, is EAGVVQSPRYKIIEKKQPVAFWCNPISGHNTLYWYLQNLGQGPELLIRYENEEAVDDSQLPKDRFSAERLKGVDSTLKIQPAELGDSAVYLCASALRWDSYEQYFGPGTRLTVT.

This chain links TRBV5-6 with TRBJ2-2, with D perhaps TRBD2 (6 bases). Trimming shortened V by 0 bases and J by 2 bases, and 11 bases separated the two germline ends. The germline CDR1 and CDR2 sequences are SGHDT and YYEEEE. This CDR3 is built from 16 residues. Here the CDR3 DNA reads TGTGCCAGCAGCTTGGTTAGGGACTCAAACACCGGGGAGCTGTTTTTT. Residues: CASSLVRDSNTGELFF.

The rearrangement joins TRBV19 to TRBJ1-5; 7 positions agree with TRBD1. This CDR3 spans 15 amino acids. V lost 4 bases to trimming and J lost 6 bases; unmatched junction nucleotides: 9. Germline V gene lookup returns CDR1 LNHDA and CDR2 SQIVND (reference sequence). The CDR3 region is CASSTRQGSGQPQHF. The DNA of the CDR3 is TGTGCCAGTAGTACCCGACAGGGATCGGGTCAGCCCCAGCATTTT.

This clone has a single count. This rearrangement joins TRBV11-3 to TRBJ2-3; D may be TRBD1 (5 bases). The germline V and J ends were trimmed by 2 bases and 0 bases, with 6 bases remaining between them. This CDR3 is built from 14 residues. Germline loops: CDR1 SGHNT, CDR2 YENEEA. Here the CDR3 DNA reads TGTGCCAGCAGCTTACAGGGCAGCACAGATACGCAGTATTTT. Translation gives CASSLQGSTDTQYF.

The V gene is TRBV2, the J gene TRBJ2-5, with 8 bases fitting TRBD2. Matching the DNA end better, TRBJ2-7 makes the J call doubtful. This CDR3 spans 16 amino acids. CDR1 and CDR2 (germline): SNHLY, FYNNEI. CDR3 in DNA: TGTGCCAGCATTACGGCGAGCGGGAGAGTGGCCTACGAGCAGTACTTC. Its translation is CASITASGRVAYEQYF.

This clone was detected a few times. The V and J genes are TRBV9 and TRBJ2-5; D gene unclear. V was pared by 0 bases and J by 1 base, with 7 bases between. The CDR3 has 14 residues. Germline CDR1 reads SGDLS; CDR2 reads YYNGEE. The CDR3 DNA reads TGTGCCAGCAGCGTAGGGCTAGTCCAAGAGACCCAGTACTTC. Its protein product is CASSVGLVQETQYF. Filled out from reference TRBV9 and TRBJ2-5, the complete variable domain reads DSGVTQTPKHLITATGQRVTLRCSPRSGDLSVYWYQQSLDQGLQFLIQYYNGEERAKGNILERFSAQQFPDLHSELNLSSLELGDSALYFCASSVGLVQETQYFGPGTRLLVL.